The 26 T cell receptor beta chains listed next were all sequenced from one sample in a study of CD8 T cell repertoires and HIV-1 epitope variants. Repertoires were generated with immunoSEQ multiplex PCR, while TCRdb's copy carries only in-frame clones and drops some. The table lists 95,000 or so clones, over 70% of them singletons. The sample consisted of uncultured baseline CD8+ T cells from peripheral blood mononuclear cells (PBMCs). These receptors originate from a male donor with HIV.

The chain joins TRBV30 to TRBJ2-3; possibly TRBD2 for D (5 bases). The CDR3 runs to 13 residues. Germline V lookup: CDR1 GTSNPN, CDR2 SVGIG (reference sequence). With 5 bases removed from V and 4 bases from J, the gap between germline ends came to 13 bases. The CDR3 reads CAWGGAGADTQYF. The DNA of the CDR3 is TGTGCCTGGGGAGGAGCCGGGGCAGATACGCAGTATTTT.

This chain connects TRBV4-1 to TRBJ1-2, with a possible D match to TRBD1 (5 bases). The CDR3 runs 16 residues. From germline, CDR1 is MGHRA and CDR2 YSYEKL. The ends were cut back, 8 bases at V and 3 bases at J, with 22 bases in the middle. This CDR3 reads CASGQLSGSGYYGYTF. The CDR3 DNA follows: TGCGCCAGCGGGCAACTTTCAGGGTCCGGTTACTATGGCTACACCTTC.

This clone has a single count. The CDR3 loop reads CASSLVGNTDTQYF. CDR3 in DNA: TGTGCCAGCAGCTTAGTGGGGAACACAGATACGCAGTATTTT. The V gene is TRBV7-2, the J gene TRBJ2-3; D uncertain. Trimming removed 1 base at V and 2 bases at J, with 7 bases between. Looked up from germline, CDR1 is SGHTA and CDR2 is FQGNSA. This CDR3 is 14 amino acids long.

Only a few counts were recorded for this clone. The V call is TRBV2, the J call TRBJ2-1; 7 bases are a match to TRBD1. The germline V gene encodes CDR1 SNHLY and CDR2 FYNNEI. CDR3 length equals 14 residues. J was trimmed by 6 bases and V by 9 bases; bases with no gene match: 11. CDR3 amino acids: CASSDRETGNEQFF. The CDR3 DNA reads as TGTGCCAGTTCCGACAGGGAGACTGGCAATGAGCAGTTCTTC.

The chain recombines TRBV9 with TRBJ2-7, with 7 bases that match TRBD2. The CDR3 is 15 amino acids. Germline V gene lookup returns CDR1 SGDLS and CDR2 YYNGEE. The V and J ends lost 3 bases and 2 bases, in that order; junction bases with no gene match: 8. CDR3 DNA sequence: TGTGCCAGCAGCGCCCTCAGTGGGGGGGCCTACGAGCAGTACTTC. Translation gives CASSALSGGAYEQYF.

The DNA of the CDR3 is TGTGCCAGCAGCAAAGGGACATCCGCCGGTAATGAAGCTTTCTTT. Its protein is CASSKGTSAGNEAFF. This chain joins TRBV7-9 and TRBJ1-1; D is perhaps TRBD1 (6 bases). The V and J ends lost 5 bases and 7 bases respectively, with 20 bases between them. Germline V lookup: CDR1 SEHNR, CDR2 FQNEAQ (reference sequence). This CDR3 has 15 residues.

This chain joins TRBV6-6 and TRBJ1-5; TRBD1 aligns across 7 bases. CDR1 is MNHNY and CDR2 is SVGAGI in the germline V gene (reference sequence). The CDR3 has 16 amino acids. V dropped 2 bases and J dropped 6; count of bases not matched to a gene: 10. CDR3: CASSYPNPTGRQPQHF. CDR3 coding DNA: TGTGCCAGCAGTTACCCAAACCCGACAGGGCGTCAGCCCCAGCATTTT.

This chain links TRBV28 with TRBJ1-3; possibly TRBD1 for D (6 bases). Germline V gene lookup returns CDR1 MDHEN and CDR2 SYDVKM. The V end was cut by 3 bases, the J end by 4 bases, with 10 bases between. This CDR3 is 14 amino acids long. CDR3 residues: CASSFGQFGNTIYF. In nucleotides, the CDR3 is TGTGCCAGCAGTTTCGGACAGTTCGGAAACACCATATATTTT.

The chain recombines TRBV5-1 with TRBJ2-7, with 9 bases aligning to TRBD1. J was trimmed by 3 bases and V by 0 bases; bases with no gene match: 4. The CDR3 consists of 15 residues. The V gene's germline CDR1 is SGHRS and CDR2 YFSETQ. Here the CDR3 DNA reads TGCGCCAGCAGCTTGGCGGGACAGGGTAGCTACGAGCAGTACTTC. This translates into CASSLAGQGSYEQYF.

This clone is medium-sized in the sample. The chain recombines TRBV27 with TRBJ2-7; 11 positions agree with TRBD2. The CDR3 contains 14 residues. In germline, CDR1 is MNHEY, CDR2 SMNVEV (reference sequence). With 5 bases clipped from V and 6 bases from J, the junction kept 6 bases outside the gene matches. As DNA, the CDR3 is TGTGCCAGCAGTCTCATAGCGGGAGGGCCCGAGCAGTACTTC. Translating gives CASSLIAGGPEQYF.

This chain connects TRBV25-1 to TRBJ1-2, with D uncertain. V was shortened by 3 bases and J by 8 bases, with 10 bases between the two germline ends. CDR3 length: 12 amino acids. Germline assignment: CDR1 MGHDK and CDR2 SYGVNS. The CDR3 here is CASSELSVGYTF. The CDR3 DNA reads TGTGCCAGCAGTGAGCTAAGTGTAGGCTACACCTTC.

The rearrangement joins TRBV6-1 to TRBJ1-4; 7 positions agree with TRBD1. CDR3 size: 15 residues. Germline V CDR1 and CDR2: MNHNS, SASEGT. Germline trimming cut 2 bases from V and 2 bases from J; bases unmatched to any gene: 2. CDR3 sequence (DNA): TGTGCCAGCAGTGAAATGACAGGGACTAATGAAAAACTGTTTTTT. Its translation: CASSEMTGTNEKLFF.

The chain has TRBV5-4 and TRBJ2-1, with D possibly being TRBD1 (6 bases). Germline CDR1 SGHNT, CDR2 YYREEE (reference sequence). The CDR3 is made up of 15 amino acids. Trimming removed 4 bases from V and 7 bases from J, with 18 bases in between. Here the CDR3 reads CASSHLLGARNEQFF. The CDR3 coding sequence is TGTGCCAGCAGCCACTTATTGGGGGCGCGGAATGAGCAGTTCTTC.

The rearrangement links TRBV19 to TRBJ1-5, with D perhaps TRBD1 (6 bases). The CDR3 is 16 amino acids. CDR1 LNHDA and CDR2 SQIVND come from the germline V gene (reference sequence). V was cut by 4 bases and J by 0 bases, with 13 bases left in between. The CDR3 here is CASSRTGTNSNQPQHF. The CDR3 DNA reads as TGTGCCAGTAGTAGAACCGGGACAAATAGCAATCAGCCCCAGCATTTT.

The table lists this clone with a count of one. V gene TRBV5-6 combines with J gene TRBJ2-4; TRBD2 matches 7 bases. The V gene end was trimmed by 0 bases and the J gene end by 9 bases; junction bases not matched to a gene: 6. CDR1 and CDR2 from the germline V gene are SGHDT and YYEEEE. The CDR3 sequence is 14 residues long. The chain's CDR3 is CASSLASGVGIQYF. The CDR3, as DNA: TGTGCCAGCAGCTTGGCTAGCGGTGTAGGCATTCAGTACTTC. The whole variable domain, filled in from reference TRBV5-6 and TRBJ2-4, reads DAGVTQSPTHLIKTRGQQVTLRCSPKSGHDTVSWYQQALGQGPQFIFQYYEEEERQRGNFPDRFSGHQFPNYSSELNVNALLLGDSALYLCASSLASGVGIQYFGAGTRLSVL.

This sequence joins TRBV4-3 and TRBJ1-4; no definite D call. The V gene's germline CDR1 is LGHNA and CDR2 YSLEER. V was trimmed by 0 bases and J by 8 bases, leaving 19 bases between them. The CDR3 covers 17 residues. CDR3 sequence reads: CASSQDTSPGGGEKLFF. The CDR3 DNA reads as TGCGCCAGCAGCCAAGACACCTCCCCCGGAGGTGGGGAAAAACTGTTTTTT.

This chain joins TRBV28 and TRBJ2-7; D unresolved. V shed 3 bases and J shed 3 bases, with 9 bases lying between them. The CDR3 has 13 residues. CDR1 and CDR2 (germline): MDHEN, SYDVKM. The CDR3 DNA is TGTGCCAGCAGTTTGGGCAGTTTCTACGAGCAGTACTTC. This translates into CASSLGSFYEQYF. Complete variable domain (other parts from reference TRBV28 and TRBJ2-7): DVKVTQSSRYLVKRTGEKVFLECVQDMDHENMFWYRQDPGLGLRLIYFSYDVKMKEKGDIPEGYSVSREKKERFSLILESASTNQTSMYLCASSLGSFYEQYFGPGTRLTVT.

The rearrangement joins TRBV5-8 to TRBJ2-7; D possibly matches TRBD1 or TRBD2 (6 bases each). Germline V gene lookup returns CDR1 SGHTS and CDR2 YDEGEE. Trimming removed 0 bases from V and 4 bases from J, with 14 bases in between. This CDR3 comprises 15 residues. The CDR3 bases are TGTGCCAGCAGCTTGGCCTGGCAGGGGAGGTACGAGCAGTACTTC. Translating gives CASSLAWQGRYEQYF.

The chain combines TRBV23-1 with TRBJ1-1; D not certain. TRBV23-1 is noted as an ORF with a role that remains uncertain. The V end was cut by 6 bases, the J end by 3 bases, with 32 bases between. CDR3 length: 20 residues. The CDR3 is CASRGLAEEEAGVGDTEAFF. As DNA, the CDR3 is TGCGCCAGCAGAGGGCTCGCGGAAGAGGAGGCCGGTGTCGGGGACACTGAAGCTTTCTTT.

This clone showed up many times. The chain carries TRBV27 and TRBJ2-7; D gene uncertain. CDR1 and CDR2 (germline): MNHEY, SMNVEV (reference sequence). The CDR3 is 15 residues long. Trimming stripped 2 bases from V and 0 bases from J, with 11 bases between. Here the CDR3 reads CASSLQAGSSYEQYF. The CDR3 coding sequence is TGTGCCAGCAGTTTACAAGCCGGTAGCTCCTACGAGCAGTACTTC.

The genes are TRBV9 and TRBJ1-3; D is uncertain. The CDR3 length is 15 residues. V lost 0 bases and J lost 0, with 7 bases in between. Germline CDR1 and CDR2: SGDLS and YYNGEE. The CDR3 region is CASSVDSRSGNTIYF. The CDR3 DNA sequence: TGTGCCAGCAGCGTAGACAGCCGCTCTGGAAACACCATATATTTT.

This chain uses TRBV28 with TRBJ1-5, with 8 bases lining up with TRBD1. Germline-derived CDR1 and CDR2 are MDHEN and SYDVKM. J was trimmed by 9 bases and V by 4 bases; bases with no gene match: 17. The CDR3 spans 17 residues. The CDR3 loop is CASSWGGQAPLQWPQHF. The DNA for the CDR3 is TGTGCCAGCAGTTGGGGGGGACAGGCCCCCCTCCAATGGCCCCAGCATTTT.

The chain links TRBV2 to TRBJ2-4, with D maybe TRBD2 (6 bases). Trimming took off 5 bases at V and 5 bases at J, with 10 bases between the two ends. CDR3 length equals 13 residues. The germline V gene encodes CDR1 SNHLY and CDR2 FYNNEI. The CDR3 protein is CASSRDSQNIQYF. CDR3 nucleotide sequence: TGTGCCAGCAGTCGGGACTCCCAAAACATTCAGTACTTC.

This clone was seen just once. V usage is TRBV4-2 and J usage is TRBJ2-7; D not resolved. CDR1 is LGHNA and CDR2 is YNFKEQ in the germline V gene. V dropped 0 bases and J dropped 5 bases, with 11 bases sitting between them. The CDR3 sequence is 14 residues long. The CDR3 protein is CASSQERRSHEQYF. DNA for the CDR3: TGTGCCAGCAGCCAAGAGAGACGCAGCCACGAGCAGTACTTC.

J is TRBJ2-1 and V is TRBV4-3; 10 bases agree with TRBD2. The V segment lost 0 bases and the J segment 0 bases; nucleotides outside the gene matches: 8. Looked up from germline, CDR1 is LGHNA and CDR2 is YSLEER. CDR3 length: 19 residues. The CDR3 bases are TGCGCCAGCAGCCAAGATTTAGCGGGGGGCAGTAGCTCCTACAATGAGCAGTTCTTC. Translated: CASSQDLAGGSSSYNEQFF.

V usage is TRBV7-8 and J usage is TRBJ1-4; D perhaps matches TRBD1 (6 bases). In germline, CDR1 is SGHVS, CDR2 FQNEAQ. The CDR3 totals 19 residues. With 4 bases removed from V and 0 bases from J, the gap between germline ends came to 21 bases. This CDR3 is CASSWSFLGGEATNEKLFF. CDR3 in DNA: TGTGCCAGCAGCTGGTCCTTTTTAGGGGGGGAGGCAACTAATGAAAAACTGTTTTTT.